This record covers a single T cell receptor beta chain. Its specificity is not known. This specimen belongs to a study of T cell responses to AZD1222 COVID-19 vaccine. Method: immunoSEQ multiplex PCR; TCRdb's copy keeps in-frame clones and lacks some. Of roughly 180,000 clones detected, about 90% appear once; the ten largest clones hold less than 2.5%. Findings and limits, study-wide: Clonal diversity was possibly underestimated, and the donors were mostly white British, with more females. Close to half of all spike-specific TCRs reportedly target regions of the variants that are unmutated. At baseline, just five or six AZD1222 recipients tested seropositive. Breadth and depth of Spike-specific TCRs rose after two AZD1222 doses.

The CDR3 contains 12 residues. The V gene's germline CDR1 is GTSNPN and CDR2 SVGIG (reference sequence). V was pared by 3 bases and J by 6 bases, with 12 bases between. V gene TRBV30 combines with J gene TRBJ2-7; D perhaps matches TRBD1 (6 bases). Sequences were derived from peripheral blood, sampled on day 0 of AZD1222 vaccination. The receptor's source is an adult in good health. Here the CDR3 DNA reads TGTGCCTGGAGACAGGGTACCCTCGAGCAGTACTTC. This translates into CAWRQGTLEQYF.